Listed here are 31 T cell receptor beta chains from one sample, sequenced in a study of shared clonotypes between healthy human individuals. Using immunoSEQ multiplex PCR, the repertoire was profiled, and TCRdb retains in-frame clones only, with some absent. The profile shows about 2,200,000 clones, 85% to 95% of them singletons. Naive CD8 isolation took CD45RO-negative cells positively selected for CCR7 and excluded terminally differentiated effector memory CD45RA+ cells. The material sequenced was naive CD8+ T cells from PBMCs. The receptor source for this set is a man aged 18 to 30 in good health. Some clones in this sample may be carry-over from other donors' samples.

The V call is TRBV27, the J call TRBJ2-7; 7 bases are a match to TRBD1. J was trimmed by 4 bases and V by 8 bases; bases with no gene match: 11. This CDR3 spans 14 amino acids. CDR1 and CDR2 from the germline V gene are MNHEY and SMNVEV (reference sequence). The CDR3 sequence is CASGLTRGIYEQYF. CDR3 in DNA: TGTGCCAGCGGCTTGACCAGGGGGATTTACGAGCAGTACTTC.

As for this clone: One end of the junction is discordant with germline, which a read error may explain. The chain carries TRBV28 and TRBJ2-4; D ambiguous. Per germline, CDR1 MDHEN and CDR2 SYDVKM. The CDR3 is 10 amino acids. The CDR3 is CASANNIQYF. CDR3 coding DNA: TGTGCCAGCGCCAACAACATTCAGTACTTC.

V and J are TRBV16 and TRBJ1-1, with 7 bases fitting TRBD1. The V gene's germline CDR1 is KGHSY and CDR2 FQNENV. The CDR3 length is 16 residues. V trimming: 4 bases; J trimming: 3 bases; junction bases outside the gene matches: 11. The CDR3 loop reads CASSLPTTGWDTEAFF. Here the CDR3 DNA reads TGTGCCAGCAGCCTTCCCACGACAGGGTGGGACACTGAAGCTTTCTTT.

V usage is TRBV11-2 and J usage is TRBJ1-2; possibly TRBD1 for D (6 bases). In germline, CDR1 is SGHAT, CDR2 FQNNGV. The V gene lost 1 base and the J gene lost 3 bases, with 9 bases spanning the gap. This CDR3 is 14 amino acids long. In DNA, the CDR3 is TGTGCCAGCAGCTTAGGGGCAGGGGACTATGGCTACACCTTC. This sequence encodes CASSLGAGDYGYTF.

V usage is TRBV9 and J usage is TRBJ2-2, with D unresolved. The CDR3 extends over 16 amino acids. V lost 2 bases and J 2 bases, leaving 13 bases between the germline ends. Germline V CDR1 and CDR2: SGDLS, YYNGEE. CDR3 nucleotide sequence: TGTGCCAGCAGCGTTTTCGCTGGCCATAACACCGGGGAGCTGTTTTTT. This encodes CASSVFAGHNTGELFF.

The chain couples TRBV4-3 to TRBJ2-7, with D maybe TRBD2 (6 bases). V was cut by 0 bases and J by 1 base, with 16 bases left in between. CDR1 LGHNA and CDR2 YSLEER come from the germline V gene. The CDR3 consists of 17 residues. The CDR3: CASSQDFAASESYEQYF. CDR3 in DNA: TGCGCCAGCAGCCAAGATTTCGCGGCTAGCGAATCCTACGAGCAGTACTTC.

This rearrangement joins TRBV14 to TRBJ1-1; D not resolved. With 2 bases removed from V and 7 bases from J, the gap between germline ends came to 14 bases. The CDR3 is 14 residues long. From germline, CDR1 is SGHDN and CDR2 FVKESK. CDR3 region: CASSQMGSWSEAFF. The CDR3 DNA is TGTGCCAGCAGCCAAATGGGGAGTTGGAGTGAAGCTTTCTTT.

CDR3: CSGLQVAAQETQYF. The CDR3 DNA is TGCAGCGGCTTACAGGTAGCGGCCCAAGAGACCCAGTACTTC. The genes are TRBV29-1 and TRBJ2-5; possibly TRBD2 for D (6 bases). Germline CDR1 reads SQVTM; CDR2 reads ANQGSEA. The CDR3 is 14 amino acids. V was pared by 7 bases and J by 1 base, with 16 bases between.

The chain links TRBV9 to TRBJ2-5, with a tentative D call TRBD1 (6 bases). This CDR3 region has 14 residues. Trimming took 0 bases from V and 2 from J, leaving 8 bases between them. CDR1 and CDR2 from the germline V gene are SGDLS and YYNGEE. In nucleotides, the CDR3 is TGTGCCAGCAGCGTAGGGACAGATCAAGAGACCCAGTACTTC. It is translated as CASSVGTDQETQYF.

This clone was detected once. The rearrangement joins TRBV10-3 to TRBJ2-7; possible D gene TRBD2, 6 bases. Trimming took 2 bases from V and 2 from J, leaving 10 bases between them. The length of the CDR3 is 14 residues. Germline CDR1 ENHRY, CDR2 SYGVKD. CDR3 DNA sequence: TGTGCCATCAGTGAGGGCCCGGGGGCCTACGAGCAGTACTTC. This sequence encodes CAISEGPGAYEQYF.

The chain links TRBV6-1 to TRBJ2-1; D not resolved. Trimming removed 7 bases at V and 4 bases at J, with 14 bases between. Germline loops: CDR1 MNHNS, CDR2 SASEGT. The CDR3 is 14 amino acids. In nucleotides, the CDR3 is TGTGCCAGCACCCTGATGCCCCCTTACAATGAGCAGTTCTTC. Translating it yields CASTLMPPYNEQFF.

In the case of this clone: This CDR3 is also generated by other DNA sequences in the sample. The rearrangement uses TRBV7-9 and TRBJ2-6; D unclear. CDR1 is SEHNR and CDR2 is FQNEAQ in the germline V gene (reference sequence). V was clipped by 1 base and J by 1 base, with 5 bases between them. CDR3 length equals 15 residues. The CDR3 nucleotides are TGTGCCAGCAGCTTAGTGACTTCTGGGGCCAACGTCCTGACTTTC. As protein: CASSLVTSGANVLTF.

This clone appeared once. The chain is built from TRBV13 and TRBJ2-4; D ambiguous. The CDR3 extends over 14 amino acids. Trimming took off 4 bases at V and 1 base at J, with 8 bases between the two ends. Germline V gives CDR1 PRHDT, CDR2 FYEKMQ (reference sequence). The CDR3 DNA is TGTGCCAGCAGCTCCCGTGGGGCCAAAAACATTCAGTACTTC. It encodes CASSSRGAKNIQYF.

The chain links TRBV9 to TRBJ1-5; TRBD1 matches 7 bases. Trimming at V came to 3 bases and at J to 7 bases, leaving 7 bases not matched to a gene. This CDR3 is 14 amino acids long. Germline loops: CDR1 SGDLS, CDR2 YYNGEE. CDR3 nucleotide sequence: TGTGCCAGCAGCGAAGGGGACAGCGGACAGCCCCAGCATTTT. This sequence encodes CASSEGDSGQPQHF.

The J gene is TRBJ2-2, the V gene TRBV7-8; tentatively, D is TRBD1 (6 bases). The germline CDR1 and CDR2 sequences are SGHVS and FQNEAQ. The CDR3 is 17 residues long. The V end lost 1 base, the J end lost 6 bases, and 18 bases lay between the germline ends. CDR3 nucleotides: TGTGCCAGCAGCTTAGAGCTACACAGGGAGTCTTCCGGGGAGCTGTTTTTT. Amino acid sequence: CASSLELHRESSGELFF.

The chain combines TRBV15 with TRBJ2-7; possible D gene TRBD1, 5 bases. Germline loops: CDR1 LNHNV, CDR2 YYDKDF (reference sequence). This CDR3 contains 13 residues. The V gene lost 2 bases and the J gene lost 6 bases, with 11 bases spanning the gap. The CDR3 spells CATSRRPGFEQYF. CDR3 bases: TGTGCCACCAGCAGACGGCCAGGGTTCGAGCAGTACTTC.

This clone was seen only once. Additional DNA sequences in this sample encode the identical CDR3. V gene TRBV9 combines with J gene TRBJ1-1; D is unclear. The CDR3 has 13 amino acids. The germline gives CDR1 SGDLS, CDR2 YYNGEE. V dropped 2 bases and J dropped 3 bases, with 8 bases sitting between them. CDR3 region: CASSVGSYTEAFF. The DNA of the CDR3 is TGTGCCAGCAGCGTGGGATCGTACACTGAAGCTTTCTTT.

As concerns this clone: The sample carries other DNA sequences with the same CDR3. The rearrangement links TRBV9 to TRBJ1-4; D gene ambiguous. V was cut by 3 bases and J by 0 bases, with 9 bases left in between. This CDR3 is 15 amino acids long. Germline V gene data show CDR1 as SGDLS and CDR2 as YYNGEE. CDR3 loop: CASSADGTTNEKLFF. The DNA for the CDR3 is TGTGCCAGCAGCGCTGACGGAACAACTAATGAAAAACTGTTTTTT. Variable domain in full (rest from reference TRBV9 and TRBJ1-4): DSGVTQTPKHLITATGQRVTLRCSPRSGDLSVYWYQQSLDQGLQFLIQYYNGEERAKGNILERFSAQQFPDLHSELNLSSLELGDSALYFCASSADGTTNEKLFFGSGTQLSVL.

Only one count was recorded for this clone. The chain links TRBV27 to TRBJ1-2; 8 bases fit TRBD1. The CDR3 length is 15 residues. Looked up from germline, CDR1 is MNHEY and CDR2 is SMNVEV (reference sequence). Losses at the gene ends were 1 base for V and 4 bases for J; bases not matched to a gene: 5. CDR3 sequence (DNA): TGTGCCAGCAGTTTATACCGGACAGGGATCTATGGCTACACCTTC. As protein: CASSLYRTGIYGYTF.

As for this clone: Sequence at one end of the junction differs from germline and may be a read error. This chain connects TRBV19 to TRBJ2-5; 7 positions agree with TRBD2. Germline assignment: CDR1 LNHDA and CDR2 SQIVND (reference sequence). The length of the CDR3 is 16 residues. CDR3 bases: TGCGCCAGTAGTATAAGCGCTAGCGGATACCAAGAGACCCAGTACTTC. Protein: CASSISASGYQETQYF.

The V and J genes are TRBV11-3 and TRBJ2-1, with TRBD2 matching over 8 bases. Per germline, CDR1 SGHNT and CDR2 YENEEA. Unmatched junction bases numbered 19, after V lost 1 base and J lost 5 bases. The CDR3 is made up of 20 amino acids. The chain's CDR3 is CASSLGLFISGNEGDNEQFF. DNA for the CDR3: TGTGCCAGCAGCTTAGGCTTATTTATTAGCGGGAACGAGGGGGACAATGAGCAGTTCTTC.

The V and J genes are TRBV7-2 and TRBJ2-2; the D gene is possibly TRBD2 (6 bases). Germline V CDR1 and CDR2: SGHTA, FQGNSA. Trimming removed 1 base from V and 5 bases from J, with 17 bases in between. The CDR3 length is 17 residues. CDR3 nucleotides: TGTGCCAGCAGCTTAGTCTATGCCGGGGGAAAAACCGGGGAGCTGTTTTTT. It is translated as CASSLVYAGGKTGELFF.

The V gene is TRBV19, the J gene TRBJ1-1; D perhaps matches TRBD1 (6 bases). CDR1 is LNHDA, CDR2 SQIVND, per germline (reference sequence). There are 14 residues in the CDR3. V lost 6 bases to trimming and J lost 3 bases, with 14 bases between them. The CDR3 loop reads CASRNLDSDTEAFF. CDR3 nucleotide sequence: TGTGCCAGTAGAAATTTGGACAGCGACACTGAAGCTTTCTTT.

The chain recombines TRBV29-1 with TRBJ1-1, with 9 bases lining up with TRBD1. This CDR3 is built from 15 residues. CDR1 is SQVTM and CDR2 is ANQGSEA in the germline V gene. The V gene end was trimmed by 6 bases and the J gene end by 0 bases; junction bases not matched to a gene: 8. CDR3 amino acids: CSVVGTGRMNTEAFF. The CDR3 DNA reads as TGCAGCGTGGTGGGGACAGGGAGGATGAACACTGAAGCTTTCTTT.

The genes are TRBV4-2 and TRBJ1-2; 7 positions agree with TRBD1. CDR1 and CDR2 from the germline V gene are LGHNA and YNFKEQ. V was clipped by 1 base and J by 8 bases; unmatched bases: 4. This CDR3 has 13 amino acids. The DNA for the CDR3 is TGTGCCAGCAGCCAAGGGACAGGTGGAGGCTACACCTTC. Protein: CASSQGTGGGYTF.

This clone turned up a few times. The chain couples TRBV30 to TRBJ1-1; TRBD1 aligns across 7 bases. Germline V CDR1 and CDR2: GTSNPN, SVGIG (reference sequence). This CDR3 comprises 12 residues. Trimming cost V 1 base and J 7 bases; bases outside gene matches: 3. In DNA form, the CDR3 reads TGTGCCTGGAGTGACAGGGGTCTTGAAGCTTTCTTT. It specifies CAWSDRGLEAFF.

The V and J genes are TRBV13 and TRBJ2-5; 7 nucleotides line up with TRBD1. The J call is in doubt because the DNA end fits TRBJ2-7 better. The CDR3 length is 15 residues. Germline V gives CDR1 PRHDT, CDR2 FYEKMQ (reference sequence). CDR3 region: CASSITQGQLYEQYF. The DNA for the CDR3 is TGTGCCAGCAGCATAACACAGGGACAGCTCTACGAGCAGTACTTC.

The V and J genes are TRBV25-1 and TRBJ2-5; TRBD1 matches 10 bases. The J call may be incorrect, as the DNA end agrees better with TRBJ2-7. This CDR3 has 14 residues. CDR1 is MGHDK, CDR2 SYGVNS, per germline. The CDR3, as DNA: TGTGCCAGCAGTGTGGGACAGGGGCTATCCGAGCAGTACTTC. The encoded protein is CASSVGQGLSEQYF.

The chain employs TRBV13 and TRBJ1-4; no clear D. Germline CDR1 is PRHDT and CDR2 is FYEKMQ (reference sequence). This CDR3 has 15 amino acids. Deletions cut 0 bases from V and 4 bases from J, with 9 bases between. CDR3 in DNA: TGTGCCAGCAGCTTAGGCCGCGGAAATAATGAAAAACTGTTTTTT. Translating it yields CASSLGRGNNEKLFF. Full variable domain (remainder filled in from reference TRBV13 and TRBJ1-4): AAGVIQSPRHLIKEKRETATLKCYPIPRHDTVYWYQQGPGQDPQFLISFYEKMQSDKGSIPDRFSAQQFSDYHSELNMSSLELGDSALYFCASSLGRGNNEKLFFGSGTQLSVL.

The chain combines TRBV9 with TRBJ2-1; TRBD1 matches 8 bases. The length of the CDR3 is 15 residues. After removal of 6 bases from V and 8 bases from J, the junction contained 13 bases not matched to a gene. CDR1 SGDLS and CDR2 YYNGEE come from the germline V gene. In nucleotides, the CDR3 is TGTGCCAGCACACCAGGGGGCGGACTGGGAGATGAGCAGTTCTTC. Translating it yields CASTPGGGLGDEQFF.

The chain has TRBV9 and TRBJ2-7, with a tentative D call TRBD2 (5 bases). Germline assignment: CDR1 SGDLS and CDR2 YYNGEE. This CDR3 has 16 residues. The V end was cut by 0 bases, the J end by 2 bases, with 15 bases between. This CDR3 reads CASSVGRSVPAYEQYF. The CDR3 coding sequence is TGTGCCAGCAGCGTAGGGAGGTCGGTACCAGCCTACGAGCAGTACTTC. Filled out from reference TRBV9 and TRBJ2-7, the complete variable domain reads DSGVTQTPKHLITATGQRVTLRCSPRSGDLSVYWYQQSLDQGLQFLIQYYNGEERAKGNILERFSAQQFPDLHSELNLSSLELGDSALYFCASSVGRSVPAYEQYFGPGTRLTVT.